This T cell receptor (beta chain) was profiled in a study of T cells expressing NK-cell markers. Study conclusions and caveats: Where several donors were concerned, these clonotypes also led the CD3+CD56-NKG2C+ fraction. Of CD8+ T cells, about 1.0-8% belonged to dominant NKG2C+ clonotypes in 5 to 7 donors.

TCRdb re-analyzed the 5' RACE reads; it lists each CDR3 protein once, without DNA. The sample's table shows around 100,000 distinct CDR3 sequences. On this clonotype: The antigen remains undetermined.

This TCR was recovered from a woman aged 18-69 years in good health. The sample was blood T cells: a sorted CD56 or NKG2C T cell subset, CD4+ or CD8+ T cells, or bulk PBMC T cells (not recorded which).

The CDR3 region is CASSTWAGNEQFF. V usage is TRBV6-2 or TRBV6-3 and J usage is TRBJ2-1; no DNA is available, so the TRBD1 call from TCRdb remains unchecked. Germline loops: CDR1 MNHEY, CDR2 SVGEGT. This CDR3 spans 13 amino acids.